One sample yielded the 32 T cell receptor beta chains listed below, sequenced in a study of T cell changes during pregnancy in multiple sclerosis. Repertoires were generated with immunoSEQ multiplex PCR, while TCRdb's copy carries only in-frame clones and drops some. The profile covers 40,000 to 45,000 clones, with about nine tenths appearing a single time and under 0.75% taken by the ten largest. Sequencing used CD4+ T cells from peripheral blood mononuclear cells, obtained before pregnancy. These receptors all come from a female donor with multiple sclerosis, enrolled in a pregnancy study.

The rearrangement links TRBV19 to TRBJ2-3; D call uncertain. V lost 8 bases and J 0 bases, leaving 12 bases between the germline ends. CDR1 and CDR2 from the germline V gene are LNHDA and SQIVND (reference sequence). The CDR3 runs to 14 residues. DNA for the CDR3: TGTGCCAGTGGTGAGCTGACTAGCACAGATACGCAGTATTTT. This sequence encodes CASGELTSTDTQYF.

This chain links TRBV7-2 with TRBJ1-2; 8 bases align to TRBD1. Germline lookup yields CDR1 SGHTA and CDR2 FQGNSA. V lost 6 bases to trimming and J lost 2 bases; unmatched junction nucleotides: 5. There are 14 residues in the CDR3. The CDR3 nucleotides read TGTGCCAGCAGGCGGGACAGGAGGAACTATGGCTACACCTTC. The encoded protein is CASRRDRRNYGYTF. Full variable domain (remainder filled in from reference TRBV7-2 and TRBJ1-2): GAGVSQSPSNKVTEKGKDVELRCDPISGHTALYWYRQSLGQGLEFLIYFQGNSAPDKSGLPSDRFSAERTGGSVSTLTIQRTQQEDSAVYLCASRRDRRNYGYTFGSGTRLTVV.

The chain has TRBV28 and TRBJ1-4; 9 nucleotides line up with TRBD1. CDR3 length equals 16 residues. The J segment lost 2 bases and the V segment lost 5 bases, leaving 6 bases of the junction unmatched. Germline V gene data show CDR1 as MDHEN and CDR2 as SYDVKM. The CDR3 nucleotides read TGTGCCAGCAGTACCCCCGGGACAGGGACTAATGAAAAACTGTTTTTT. It encodes CASSTPGTGTNEKLFF.

This sequence joins TRBV6-1 and TRBJ2-1; 11 bases line up with TRBD1. The CDR3 spans 15 residues. Trimming cost V 4 bases and J 9 bases; bases outside gene matches: 8. CDR1 MNHNS and CDR2 SASEGT come from the germline V gene. The CDR3 DNA reads as TGTGCCAGCAGTGCCCGGGACAGGGGGTCGGGTGAGCAGTTCTTC. Translated: CASSARDRGSGEQFF.

The chain combines TRBV29-1 with TRBJ2-7, with TRBD1 matching over 9 bases. The germline CDR1 and CDR2 sequences are SQVTM and ANQGSEA. Losses at the gene ends were 4 bases for V and 8 bases for J; bases not matched to a gene: 6. CDR3 size: 12 residues. The CDR3 DNA is TGCAGCGTTGCGGATTACAGGGGGCAGCAGTACTTC. It is translated as CSVADYRGQQYF.

A note on this clone: Germline and junction disagree at one end, which may indicate a read error. The chain joins TRBV28 to TRBJ2-7; 7 bases align to TRBD1. The V gene's germline CDR1 is MDHEN and CDR2 SYDVKM. This CDR3 contains 12 residues. This CDR3 reads CASSSPLGTVAF. CDR3 coding DNA: TGTGCCAGCAGTTCCCCCCTCGGGACAGTAGCCTTC.

This rearrangement joins TRBV5-4 to TRBJ2-7, with TRBD1 matching over 9 bases. V lost 5 bases and J lost 4; bases outside the gene matches: 10. Germline V CDR1 and CDR2: SGHNT, YYREEE (reference sequence). The CDR3 extends over 15 amino acids. DNA for the CDR3: TGTGCCAGCAGAGTTACCGGGACAGGGAGGTACGAGCAGTACTTC. The encoded protein is CASRVTGTGRYEQYF.

The chain employs TRBV28 and TRBJ2-7; 11 bases fit TRBD2. This CDR3 has 15 amino acids. J lost 7 bases, V lost 4 bases, and 9 bases had no gene match. Germline V gene data show CDR1 as MDHEN and CDR2 as SYDVKM. The CDR3 here is CASSSGLAVGLEQYF. In DNA form, the CDR3 reads TGTGCCAGCAGTTCGGGACTAGCGGTGGGTCTGGAGCAGTACTTC.

The chain joins TRBV5-4 to TRBJ2-2, with 7 bases fitting TRBD1. The junction had 9 bases not matched to a gene; V was cut back by 1 base and J by 6 bases. CDR3 size: 16 residues. Germline CDR1 SGHNT, CDR2 YYREEE (reference sequence). The chain's CDR3 is CASSLTGAPRAGELFF. The CDR3 region has the DNA TGTGCCAGCAGCTTGACAGGGGCCCCGCGGGCCGGGGAGCTGTTTTTT.

This clone has only one observation. J is TRBJ2-1 and V is TRBV19; TRBD1 aligns across 8 bases. Germline V gene data show CDR1 as LNHDA and CDR2 as SQIVND (reference sequence). The J segment lost 6 bases and the V segment lost 3 bases, leaving 1 base of the junction unmatched. CDR3 length equals 13 residues. The CDR3 DNA sequence: TGTGCCAGTAGTATCGACAGGGGCAATGAGCAGTTCTTC. Translated: CASSIDRGNEQFF.

This clone was seen a single time. V is TRBV2 and J is TRBJ2-2, with 10 bases aligning to TRBD1. This CDR3 has 15 amino acids. From germline, CDR1 is SNHLY and CDR2 FYNNEI. V lost 6 bases to trimming and J lost 5 bases; unmatched junction nucleotides: 6. CDR3 DNA sequence: TGTGCCAGCAGCCGGGACAGGGGTGGGACCGGGGAGCTGTTTTTT. It codes for CASSRDRGGTGELFF.

This clone was detected once. The chain employs TRBV6-5 and TRBJ2-7; D possibly corresponds to TRBD1 (6 bases). The V end was cut by 4 bases, the J end by 2 bases, with 15 bases between. The CDR3 covers 15 residues. CDR1 is MNHEY, CDR2 SVGAGI, per germline. The CDR3 DNA reads TGTGCCAGCAGTTCCCTAGGGGGTCATGCCTACGAGCAGTACTTC. It is translated as CASSSLGGHAYEQYF.

This clone came up once. The chain has TRBV2 and TRBJ2-2; 9 bases line up with TRBD1. This CDR3 region has 15 residues. With V trimmed by 6 bases and J by 5 bases, 7 bases remained unmatched. Germline CDR1 and CDR2: SNHLY and FYNNEI. CDR3: CASSPGQGLTGELFF. CDR3 nucleotide sequence: TGTGCCAGCAGCCCGGGACAGGGTTTGACCGGGGAGCTGTTTTTT.

The chain carries TRBV19 and TRBJ2-7, with 11 bases matching TRBD2. The junction had 13 bases not matched to a gene; V was cut back by 5 bases and J by 7 bases. The CDR3 runs to 16 residues. CDR1 is LNHDA, CDR2 SQIVND, per germline (reference sequence). As DNA, the CDR3 is TGTGCCAGTAGTTCCCGACTAGCGGGGAGCGGCGGGGAGCAGTACTTC. Its protein is CASSSRLAGSGGEQYF.

This chain links TRBV6-6 with TRBJ2-1; TRBD2 agrees at 7 bases. In germline, CDR1 is MNHNY, CDR2 SVGAGI (reference sequence). This CDR3 region has 14 residues. The V and J ends lost 11 bases and 3 bases, in that order; junction bases with no gene match: 10. DNA for the CDR3: TGTGCCGCTGGGGCGGGGGAAGTCTACAATGAGCAGTTCTTC. It codes for CAAGAGEVYNEQFF.

The gene calls are TRBV5-1 and TRBJ2-7; D possibly corresponds to TRBD1 (5 bases). CDR1 is SGHRS, CDR2 YFSETQ, per germline. With 4 bases removed from V and 4 bases from J, the gap between germline ends came to 12 bases. The CDR3 extends over 13 amino acids. This CDR3 reads CASSLREEYEQYF. The CDR3 DNA is TGCGCCAGCAGCCTCAGGGAAGAGTACGAGCAGTACTTC.

The V gene is TRBV19, the J gene TRBJ1-5; D is ambiguous. Deletions cut 5 bases from V and 0 bases from J, with 8 bases between. Per germline, CDR1 LNHDA and CDR2 SQIVND (reference sequence). CDR3 length: 14 residues. The CDR3 bases are TGTGCCAGTAGTCTTCACTCTAGCAATCAGCCCCAGCATTTT. Its translation is CASSLHSSNQPQHF.

The rearrangement links TRBV7-3 to TRBJ2-3; D is uncertain. Germline assignment: CDR1 SGHTA and CDR2 FQGTGA. This CDR3 spans 14 amino acids. V lost 5 bases to trimming and J lost 4 bases, with 13 bases between them. CDR3 region: CASSPEMGSDTQYF. The CDR3, as DNA: TGTGCCAGCAGCCCAGAGATGGGCTCAGATACGCAGTATTTT.

The V gene is TRBV9, the J gene TRBJ2-1; 8 positions match TRBD2. J was trimmed by 0 bases and V by 3 bases; bases with no gene match: 2. The CDR3 totals 15 residues. Germline CDR1 and CDR2: SGDLS and YYNGEE. This CDR3 is CASSDSGNSYNEQFF. CDR3 nucleotide sequence: TGTGCCAGCAGCGATAGCGGGAACTCCTACAATGAGCAGTTCTTC.

The CDR3 DNA reads TGTGCCAGCAGCTTAGGACATTCTACGGTTGCTTTCTTT. Its protein product is CASSLGHSTVAFF. The chain joins TRBV7-9 to TRBJ1-1; D not resolved. Trimming shortened V by 1 base and J by 11 bases, and 14 bases separated the two germline ends. Germline CDR1 and CDR2: SEHNR and FQNEAQ (reference sequence). The CDR3 has 13 residues.

The chain is built from TRBV11-2 and TRBJ2-1, with a weak D call TRBD2 (5 bases). With 2 bases removed from V and 6 bases from J, the gap between germline ends came to 11 bases. Per the germline V gene, CDR1 is SGHAT and CDR2 is FQNNGV. There are 14 residues in the CDR3. The CDR3 DNA sequence: TGTGCCAGCAGCTTAAATCTAGCAGGCAATGAGCAGTTCTTC. This translates into CASSLNLAGNEQFF.

The genes are TRBV5-4 and TRBJ1-1; TRBD1 matches 8 bases. The CDR3 covers 15 residues. Germline loops: CDR1 SGHNT, CDR2 YYREEE (reference sequence). The ends lost 3 bases at V and 4 bases at J; junction bases unmatched: 8. CDR3 region: CASSYVTGVGTEAFF. The DNA for the CDR3 is TGTGCCAGCAGCTACGTGACAGGGGTAGGCACTGAAGCTTTCTTT.

The V call is TRBV15, the J call TRBJ1-6; D call uncertain. From germline, CDR1 is LNHNV and CDR2 YYDKDF (reference sequence). Trimming pared 0 bases from V and 7 bases from J, leaving 13 bases between. CDR3 size: 16 residues. The CDR3 nucleotides read TGTGCCACCAGCAGAGATCGAGGGTTCGGAAATTCACCCCTCCACTTT. Its translation is CATSRDRGFGNSPLHF.

V usage is TRBV6-6 and J usage is TRBJ2-7, with D perhaps TRBD2 (7 bases). Per the germline V gene, CDR1 is MNHNY and CDR2 is SVGAGI (reference sequence). The CDR3 consists of 16 residues. V lost 0 bases to trimming and J lost 4 bases, with 16 bases between them. The CDR3 DNA is TGTGCCAGCAGTTACTCAGCTAGCGGAGGGGGATACGAGCAGTACTTC. Amino acids: CASSYSASGGGYEQYF.

CDR3 nucleotide sequence: TGTGCCAGCAGCTCCCCCCTCGGGGAAGGCTACACCTTC. This sequence encodes CASSSPLGEGYTF. The chain has TRBV7-2 and TRBJ1-2, with D unresolved. Trimming removed 4 bases from V and 8 bases from J, with 14 bases in between. The CDR3 length is 13 residues. Germline CDR1 SGHTA, CDR2 FQGNSA.

The chain carries TRBV10-1 and TRBJ2-2; the match to TRBD1 covers 9 bases. The germline V gene has CDR1 WNHNN and CDR2 SYGVQD (reference sequence). The V gene end was trimmed by 6 bases and the J gene end by 5 bases; junction bases not matched to a gene: 10. The CDR3 extends over 16 amino acids. The CDR3 loop reads CASSRALGQGTGELFF. CDR3 DNA: TGCGCCAGCAGCCGCGCCCTAGGACAGGGGACCGGGGAGCTGTTTTTT.

The chain has TRBV10-3 and TRBJ1-4; 7 nucleotides match TRBD1. After removal of 5 bases from V and 5 bases from J, the junction contained 5 bases not matched to a gene. This CDR3 comprises 14 residues. CDR1 and CDR2 from the germline V gene are ENHRY and SYGVKD. In nucleotides, the CDR3 is TGTGCCATCAGTAGGGACAGCAAGAATGAAAAACTGTTTTTT. Translation gives CAISRDSKNEKLFF.

This clone has only a few counts. For the CDR3, the DNA is TGTGCCAGCAGCTTAATATCAGGGGGGACCGGGGAGCTGTTTTTT. Translated: CASSLISGGTGELFF. The V and J genes are TRBV7-3 and TRBJ2-2; tentative D call: TRBD1 (7 bases). Trimming took off 1 base at V and 5 bases at J, with 11 bases between the two ends. This CDR3 has 15 amino acids. Looked up from germline, CDR1 is SGHTA and CDR2 is FQGTGA. Full variable domain (missing parts from reference TRBV7-3 and TRBJ2-2): GAGVSQTPSNKVTEKGKYVELRCDPISGHTALYWYRQSLGQGPEFLIYFQGTGAADDSGLPNDRFFAVRPEGSVSTLKIQRTERGDSAVYLCASSLISGGTGELFFGEGSRLTVL.

V and J are TRBV4-2 and TRBJ2-3; D is unresolved. V was pared by 0 bases and J by 1 base, with 11 bases between. The CDR3 has 16 amino acids. Germline assignment: CDR1 LGHNA and CDR2 YNFKEQ. CDR3 residues: CASSQEAPPRTDTQYF. CDR3 in DNA: TGTGCCAGCAGCCAAGAGGCTCCCCCTCGCACAGATACGCAGTATTTT.

This clone was detected only a few times. The gene calls are TRBV2 and TRBJ1-5; TRBD1 might be the D (5 bases). Germline CDR1 reads SNHLY; CDR2 reads FYNNEI. The V and J ends lost 4 bases and 6 bases respectively, with 13 bases between them. This CDR3 spans 14 amino acids. The CDR3 loop reads CASSGARVGQPQHF. CDR3 coding DNA: TGTGCCAGCAGTGGCGCCAGGGTCGGTCAGCCCCAGCATTTT.

The V and J genes are TRBV6-5 and TRBJ2-5; D possibly corresponds to TRBD1 (6 bases). V dropped 4 bases and J dropped 1 base, with 7 bases sitting between them. The CDR3 loop spans 13 amino acids. The V gene's germline CDR1 is MNHEY and CDR2 SVGAGI. This CDR3 is CASSSDSQETQYF. The CDR3 nucleotides read TGTGCCAGCAGTTCGGACAGCCAAGAGACCCAGTACTTC.

The chain is built from TRBV7-6 and TRBJ1-6; TRBD1 matches at 9 bases. The CDR3 is made up of 15 amino acids. CDR1 and CDR2 from the germline V gene are SGHVS and FNYEAQ. V shed 5 bases and J 5 bases; nucleotides not matched to a gene: 4. CDR3 protein: CASSVGQGHNSPLHF. The CDR3, as DNA: TGTGCCAGCAGCGTGGGACAGGGTCATAATTCACCCCTCCACTTT.